The rows below give T cell receptor beta chains drawn from one sample of a study of T cell responses to AZD1222 COVID-19 vaccine. The assay was immunoSEQ multiplex PCR, and TCRdb's table has in-frame clones only and misses some. The sample includes over 130,000 clones, less than 95% of them seen just once. The sample was peripheral blood, taken 28 days after the second dose of the MenACWY control vaccine. Receptors originate from an adult who received the MenACWY meningococcal vaccine as a control. CDR3s include the opening cysteine and the closing phenylalanine or tryptophan. D genes are given only for firm matches. Part of the rows lack a size; the others show once, few, many or a class for expanded clones.

clone size: .
V gene: TRBV28
D gene: .
J gene: TRBJ1-3
CDR3 DNA: TGTGCCAGCAGTTTAGTCCCGGATACTGGAAACACCATATATTTT
CDR3 protein: CASSLVPDTGNTIYF

clone size: .
V gene: TRBV28
D gene: TRBD1
J gene: TRBJ1-3
CDR3 DNA: TGTGCCAGCAGTTTATTGACAGGGGGCAGGGACACCATATATTTT
CDR3 protein: CASSLLTGGRDTIYF

clone size: .
V gene: TRBV3-1/TRBV3-2
D gene: .
J gene: TRBJ2-2
CDR3 DNA: TGTGCCAGCAACCCAACAGGGAACACCGGGGAGCTGTTTTTT
CDR3 protein: CASNPTGNTGELFF

clone size: .
V gene: TRBV7-8
D gene: .
J gene: TRBJ2-1
CDR3 DNA: TGTGCCAGCAGGACCCCCGGCCATCATGAGCAGTTCTTC
CDR3 protein: CASRTPGHHEQFF

clone size: .
V gene: TRBV2
D gene: TRBD2
J gene: TRBJ2-7
CDR3 DNA: TGTGCCAGTGACAGTACCGGGACTAGCGGATACGAGCAGTACTTC
CDR3 protein: CASDSTGTSGYEQYF

clone size: .
V gene: TRBV27
D gene: .
J gene: TRBJ1-1
CDR3 DNA: TGTGCCAGCAGTCCGGGGACAAGAGGGGACACTGAAGCTTTCTTT
CDR3 protein: CASSPGTRGDTEAFF

clone size: once
V gene: TRBV10-1
D gene: .
J gene: TRBJ2-5
CDR3 DNA: TGCGCCAGCAGTACGCCGGGTGGGCCCCAAGAGACCCAGTACTTC
CDR3 protein: CASSTPGGPQETQYF

clone size: .
V gene: TRBV2
D gene: TRBD2
J gene: TRBJ2-5
CDR3 DNA: TGTGCCAGCAGGGACACTAGCGGGGGGTCCCAAGAGACCCAGTACTTC
CDR3 protein: CASRDTSGGSQETQYF

clone size: .
V gene: TRBV5-1
D gene: TRBD1
J gene: TRBJ2-5
CDR3 DNA: TGCGCCAGCAGCTTCGGACAGGGGGGAGAGACCCAGTACTTC
CDR3 protein: CASSFGQGGETQYF

clone size: once
V gene: TRBV6-5
D gene: TRBD2
J gene: TRBJ2-7
CDR3 DNA: TGTGCCAGCAGTTATTCGGCAGGGACTACCTACGAGCAGTACTTC
CDR3 protein: CASSYSAGTTYEQYF

clone size: .
V gene: TRBV9
D gene: .
J gene: TRBJ1-3
CDR3 DNA: TGTGCCAGCAGCGTAGTTCCAGGGATCTTCTCTGGAAACACCATATATTTT
CDR3 protein: CASSVVPGIFSGNTIYF

clone size: .
V gene: TRBV5-1
D gene: TRBD2
J gene: TRBJ2-1
CDR3 DNA: TGCGCCAGCAGCGTCCGGGGGGCGGGAGGCGATAATGAGCAGTTCTTC
CDR3 protein: CASSVRGAGGDNEQFF

clone size: .
V gene: TRBV30
D gene: .
J gene: TRBJ1-2
CDR3 DNA: TGTGCCTGGAGCCGGACAGATGGCTACACCTTC
CDR3 protein: CAWSRTDGYTF

clone size: .
V gene: TRBV25-1
D gene: TRBD1
J gene: TRBJ1-1
CDR3 DNA: TGTGCCAGCAGTGATGGACAGGGGGGCAACATGAACACTGAAGCTTTCTTT
CDR3 protein: CASSDGQGGNMNTEAFF

clone size: .
V gene: TRBV27
D gene: TRBD1
J gene: TRBJ2-2
CDR3 DNA: TGTGCCAGCAGGGGACAGGGCCGAGGCGGGGAGCTGTTTTTT
CDR3 protein: CASRGQGRGGELFF

clone size: .
V gene: TRBV7-6
D gene: .
J gene: TRBJ2-7
CDR3 DNA: TGTGCCAGCAGCTTAAGTCCCTACGAGCAGTACTTC
CDR3 protein: CASSLSPYEQYF

clone size: .
V gene: TRBV6-2/TRBV6-3
D gene: TRBD1
J gene: TRBJ1-5
CDR3 DNA: TGTGCCAGCAGTTACTCGGGACAGGGGGCCGATCAGCCCCAGCATTTT
CDR3 protein: CASSYSGQGADQPQHF

clone size: .
V gene: TRBV4-1
D gene: .
J gene: TRBJ2-7
CDR3 DNA: TGCGCCAGCAGCCAAGATCGAGTCCAGGGGCTCTACGAGCAGTACTTC
CDR3 protein: CASSQDRVQGLYEQYF

clone size: .
V gene: TRBV4-1
D gene: .
J gene: TRBJ1-5
CDR3 DNA: TGCGCCAGCAGCCAAGATTCGGGCCTATACAATCAGCCCCAGCATTTT
CDR3 protein: CASSQDSGLYNQPQHF

clone size: .
V gene: TRBV7-2
D gene: .
J gene: TRBJ1-2
CDR3 DNA: TGTGCCAGCAGCCCTTTACAGGCCTATGGCTACACCTTC
CDR3 protein: CASSPLQAYGYTF

clone size: .
V gene: TRBV9
D gene: TRBD2
J gene: TRBJ2-5
CDR3 DNA: TGTGCCAGCAGCCCCGGGACTAGCGGGAGGGTTAAGACCCAGTACTTC
CDR3 protein: CASSPGTSGRVKTQYF

clone size: .
V gene: TRBV28
D gene: TRBD2
J gene: TRBJ2-4
CDR3 DNA: TGTGCCAGCAGTTGTTGGACTAGCGGGATAAGATGTATGGCCAAAAACATTCAGTACTTC
CDR3 protein: CASSCWTSGIRCMAKNIQYF

clone size: few
V gene: TRBV7-6
D gene: .
J gene: TRBJ2-1
CDR3 DNA: TGTGCCAGCAGCTTAAACGGGGGATTCGAGCAGTTCTTC
CDR3 protein: CASSLNGGFEQFF

clone size: .
V gene: TRBV3-1/TRBV3-2
D gene: .
J gene: TRBJ1-6
CDR3 DNA: TGTGCCAGCAGCCAAGACCGCGGGACATCCTATAATTCACCCCTCCACTTT
CDR3 protein: CASSQDRGTSYNSPLHF

clone size: .
V gene: TRBV2
D gene: TRBD1
J gene: TRBJ1-5
CDR3 DNA: TGTGCCAGCAGTTCGGACAGGGGGCGTCAGCCCCAGCATTTT
CDR3 protein: CASSSDRGRQPQHF

clone size: .
V gene: TRBV5-1
D gene: .
J gene: TRBJ2-3
CDR3 DNA: TGCGCCAGCAGCTTGATCGGGGAAGATACGCAGTATTTT
CDR3 protein: CASSLIGEDTQYF

clone size: .
V gene: TRBV14
D gene: .
J gene: TRBJ2-4
CDR3 DNA: TGTGCCAGCAGCCGACACAGAGACGTCGACATTCAGTACTTC
CDR3 protein: CASSRHRDVDIQYF

clone size: once
V gene: TRBV19
D gene: .
J gene: TRBJ1-5
CDR3 DNA: TGTGCCAGTAGTATAGATCTGGTGAAGCGGGAGCCCCAGCATTTT
CDR3 protein: CASSIDLVKREPQHF

clone size: .
V gene: TRBV12-3/TRBV12-4
D gene: TRBD2
J gene: TRBJ2-3
CDR3 DNA: TGTGCCAGCAGGGCGGGGGGAGATACGCAGTATTTT
CDR3 protein: CASRAGGDTQYF

clone size: .
V gene: TRBV19
D gene: TRBD1
J gene: TRBJ1-1
CDR3 DNA: TGTGCCAGTAGTATAGCGGCAGGGGGCTTGGACACTGAAGCTTTCTTT
CDR3 protein: CASSIAAGGLDTEAFF

clone size: .
V gene: TRBV29-1
D gene: .
J gene: TRBJ1-1
CDR3 DNA: TGCAGCGGAAGGGACGTCCGGGCGAACACTGAAGCTTTCTTT
CDR3 protein: CSGRDVRANTEAFF

clone size: .
V gene: TRBV13
D gene: .
J gene: TRBJ1-2
CDR3 DNA: TGTGCCAGCAGCTTAGGGGGGGTCTATGGCTACACCTTC
CDR3 protein: CASSLGGVYGYTF

clone size: .
V gene: TRBV2
D gene: .
J gene: TRBJ1-3
CDR3 DNA: TGTGCCAGCCGACAAGGGGGCTCTGGAAACACCATATATTTT
CDR3 protein: CASRQGGSGNTIYF

clone size: .
V gene: TRBV7-8
D gene: .
J gene: TRBJ2-7
CDR3 DNA: TGTGCCAGCAGCTTAGCGCGTAGCTACGAGCAGTACTTC
CDR3 protein: CASSLARSYEQYF

clone size: .
V gene: TRBV5-1
D gene: TRBD1
J gene: TRBJ2-7
CDR3 DNA: TGCGCCAGCAGCACCGGGGGAGGGACAGGGATCTACGAGCAGTACTTC
CDR3 protein: CASSTGGGTGIYEQYF

clone size: .
V gene: TRBV5-6
D gene: TRBD2
J gene: TRBJ2-6
CDR3 DNA: TGTGCCAGCAGGCGGACTAGCGGGGCGGTCTCTGGGGCCAACGTCCTGACTTTC
CDR3 protein: CASRRTSGAVSGANVLTF

clone size: .
V gene: TRBV29-1
D gene: TRBD1
J gene: TRBJ2-7
CDR3 DNA: TGCAGCGTTCGTGCGGCAGGGGGCCTTTACGAGCAGTACTTC
CDR3 protein: CSVRAAGGLYEQYF

clone size: few
V gene: TRBV28
D gene: TRBD2
J gene: TRBJ2-7
CDR3 DNA: TGTGCCAGCAGCCCTCAAGCGGGGGGCAGGGGGATCTACGAGCAGTACTTC
CDR3 protein: CASSPQAGGRGIYEQYF

clone size: .
V gene: TRBV6-5
D gene: .
J gene: TRBJ1-1
CDR3 DNA: TGTGCCAGCAGTTACGGACTCAGGGCTAACACTGAAGCTTTCTTT
CDR3 protein: CASSYGLRANTEAFF

clone size: .
V gene: TRBV28
D gene: TRBD2
J gene: TRBJ2-1
CDR3 DNA: TGTGCCAGCAGTCCACCCCTCGGAGCGGGGCTGGTCGGTGAGCAGTTCTTC
CDR3 protein: CASSPPLGAGLVGEQFF

clone size: once
V gene: TRBV11-3
D gene: .
J gene: TRBJ2-3
CDR3 DNA: TGTGCCAGCAGCCCCGCAGGGGGGGGCCACACAGATACGCAGTATTTT
CDR3 protein: CASSPAGGGHTDTQYF

clone size: .
V gene: TRBV6-2/TRBV6-3
D gene: .
J gene: TRBJ2-1
CDR3 DNA: TGTGCCAGCAGTTCCTCCGGGGTCTCCTACAATGAGCAGTTCTTC
CDR3 protein: CASSSSGVSYNEQFF

clone size: .
V gene: TRBV19
D gene: .
J gene: TRBJ2-5
CDR3 DNA: TGTGCCAGTAGTACGGGACACCCGGGGGGGACCCAGTACTTC
CDR3 protein: CASSTGHPGGTQYF

clone size: .
V gene: TRBV6-5
D gene: TRBD2
J gene: TRBJ2-3
CDR3 DNA: TGTGCCAGCAGGACTAGCGGGACAGATACGCAGTATTTT
CDR3 protein: CASRTSGTDTQYF